Detailed here is one T cell receptor beta chain. The sample belongs to a study of T-cell memory formation after mild COVID-19. TCRdb reprocessed the 5' RACE reads via MiXCR and lists one record per CDR3 protein. The sample gives under 650,000 distinct CDR3 sequences, about a sixth of which show up once; 12% is in the top ten. Germline V gene lookup returns CDR1 SGHAT and CDR2 FQNNGV. The CDR3 totals 15 residues. Unmatched junction bases numbered 7, after V lost 4 bases and J lost 3 bases. This TCR derives from an adult woman who had mild COVID-19 (a few samples of this study predate the infection). Cell type and time point are not known. The gene calls are TRBV11-2 and TRBJ2-3; 7 bases match TRBD1. The sample taken for sequencing was PBMCs or a T cell subset sorted from them (not recorded which). The CDR3 region has the DNA TGTGCCAGCAGCTCAGAACAGACAGGGACAGATACGCAGTATTTT. It translates to CASSSEQTGTDTQYF.